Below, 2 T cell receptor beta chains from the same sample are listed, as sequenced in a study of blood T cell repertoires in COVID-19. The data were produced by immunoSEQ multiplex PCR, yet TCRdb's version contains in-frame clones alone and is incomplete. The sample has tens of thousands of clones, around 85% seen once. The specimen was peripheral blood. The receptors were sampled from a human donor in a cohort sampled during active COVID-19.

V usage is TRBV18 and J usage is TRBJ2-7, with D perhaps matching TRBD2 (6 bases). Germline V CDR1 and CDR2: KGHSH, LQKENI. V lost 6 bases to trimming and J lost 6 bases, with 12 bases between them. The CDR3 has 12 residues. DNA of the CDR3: TGTGCCAGCTCCGTCGGGGAGGCCGAGCAGTACTTC. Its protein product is CASSVGEAEQYF.

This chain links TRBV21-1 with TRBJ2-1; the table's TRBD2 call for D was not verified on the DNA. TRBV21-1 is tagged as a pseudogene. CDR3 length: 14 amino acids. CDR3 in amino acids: CASSNPLAGRGQFF. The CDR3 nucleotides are TGTGCCAGCAGCAATCCACTAGCAGGGCGAGGGCAGTTCTTC.